The clone carrying this TCR beta chain was counted only a few times. The target antigen is unknown. V lost 0 bases to trimming and J lost 0 bases; unmatched junction nucleotides: 7. This CDR3 contains 18 residues. Germline lookup yields CDR1 LGHNA and CDR2 YNFKEQ. The source of the sample is a study of CD8 T cells in ankylosing spondylitis. A single record per CDR3 protein comes from TCRdb applying MiXCR to the 5' RACE reads. The sample shows about 270,000 distinct CDR3 sequences, roughly 32% of them seen only once. Study outcomes and limitations: Disease-linked clones proved CD8+ and comparatively uncommon in peripheral blood.

This clonotype was sampled from a male donor with ankylosing spondylitis or in good health (not recorded which). The sample taken for sequencing was blood, either unsorted or a sorted T cell fraction (not recorded which). The chain uses TRBV4-2 and TRBJ2-3, with 9 bases aligning to TRBD2. CDR3 coding DNA: TGTGCCAGCAGCCAAGAGGTCTTTAGCGGGGGAAGCACAGATACGCAGTATTTT. This sequence encodes CASSQEVFSGGSTDTQYF.